This T cell receptor beta chain stems from a study of blood T cell repertoires in COVID-19. Study in general: PBMCs, B-cell-depleted T cells, or T cells were the source of the cDNA or gDNA that made up the material.

The CDR3 is made up of 18 amino acids. Germline V gives CDR1 LGHDT, CDR2 YNNKEL (reference sequence). J gave up 3 bases and V 0 bases, and 11 bases lay outside the gene matches. As handled by the study authors: Nucleated cell counts were estimated from reference gene primer amplification. Clones were read by immunoSEQ multiplex PCR, and TCRdb kept only the in-frame ones, dropping some. Clone size and the V and J calls come from that table; the DNA yielded D and trimming. The sample contains hundreds of thousands of clones, around 89% of which appear only once. This clonotype was sampled from a woman between 50 and 59 years old with active or convalescent COVID-19. The gene calls are TRBV3-1 (or the pseudogene TRBV3-2) and TRBJ2-7, with 10 bases identical to TRBD1. The sample was peripheral blood. The DNA for the CDR3 is TGTGCCAGCAGCCAAGATAATTTGGCCGGGACAGGGGTCTACGAGCAGTACTTC. It yields the protein CASSQDNLAGTGVYEQYF.